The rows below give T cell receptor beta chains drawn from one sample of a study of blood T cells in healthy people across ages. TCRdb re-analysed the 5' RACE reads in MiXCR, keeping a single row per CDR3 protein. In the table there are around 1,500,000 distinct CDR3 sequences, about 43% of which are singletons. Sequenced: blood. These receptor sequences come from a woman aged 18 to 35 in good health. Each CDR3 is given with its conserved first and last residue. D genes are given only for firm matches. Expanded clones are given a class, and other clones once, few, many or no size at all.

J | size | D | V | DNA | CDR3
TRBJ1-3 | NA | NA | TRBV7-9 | TGTGCCAGCAGCTTACAGGGGATGACTGGAAACACCATATATTTT | CASSLQGMTGNTIYF
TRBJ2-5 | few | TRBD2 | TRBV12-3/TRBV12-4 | TGTGCCAGCAGAAGGACTAGCGGGGAAGAGACCCAGTACTTC | CASRRTSGEETQYF
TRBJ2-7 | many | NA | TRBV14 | TGTGCCAGCAGCCAAGACACTAGTTGGTACGAGCAGTACTTC | CASSQDTSWYEQYF
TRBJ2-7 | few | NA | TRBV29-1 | TGCAGCGTCAACAGATCACCGGGGTACAATGAGCAGTACTTC | CSVNRSPGYNEQYF
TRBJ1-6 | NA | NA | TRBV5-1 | TGCGCCAGCAGCCTGATGACAGAAGGGACACCCCTCCACTTT | CASSLMTEGTPLHF
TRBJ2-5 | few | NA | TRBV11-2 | TGTGCCAGCAGCTTACGGCGGTTGTCGGGTTTCGCAGGGTGGGAAGAGACCCAGTACTTC | CASSLRRLSGFAGWEETQYF
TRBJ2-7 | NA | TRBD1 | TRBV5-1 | TGCGCCAGCAGCTACAGGGGAGAAGTCTACGAGCAGTACTTC | CASSYRGEVYEQYF
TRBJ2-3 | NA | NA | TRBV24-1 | TGTGCCACCAGTGATTCAGGACGAGGAGATACGCAGTATTTT | CATSDSGRGDTQYF
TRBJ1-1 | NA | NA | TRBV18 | TGTGCCAGCTCACCACTGGCCAGAGGGACTGAAGCTTTCTTT | CASSPLARGTEAFF
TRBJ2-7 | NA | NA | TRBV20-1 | TGCAGCGTTACCAAAGGGTCCGAGCAGTACTTC | CSVTKGSEQYF
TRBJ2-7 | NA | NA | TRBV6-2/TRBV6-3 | TGTGCCAGCAGTTCTCTTCTGGCGGCTAGTGGCTACGAGCAGTACTTC | CASSSLLAASGYEQYF
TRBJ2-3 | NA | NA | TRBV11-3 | TGTGCCAGCAGCCAGACCTCGGGGGCGTACACAGATACGCAGTATTTT | CASSQTSGAYTDTQYF
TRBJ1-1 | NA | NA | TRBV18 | TGTGCCAGCTCACCACCCCCGGGGCTCCCAAACACTGAAGCTTTCTTT | CASSPPPGLPNTEAFF
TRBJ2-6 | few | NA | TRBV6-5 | TGTGCCAGCAGTTACGGGCTGGGGGGCACTCTCTCTGGGGCCAACGTCCTGACTTTC | CASSYGLGGTLSGANVLTF
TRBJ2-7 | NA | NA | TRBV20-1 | TGCAGTGCTAGTGCGCAGGGAATTGCGTACTTC | CSASAQGIAYF
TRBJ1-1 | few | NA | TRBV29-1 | TGCAGCGCACGAACCAACACTGAAGCTTTCTTT | CSARTNTEAFF
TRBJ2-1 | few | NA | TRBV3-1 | TGTGCCAGCAGCCAAGATACCAATGAGCAGTTCTTC | CASSQDTNEQFF
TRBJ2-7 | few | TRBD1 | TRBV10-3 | TGTGCCATCAGACCTACCACGGACAGGGTTACCTACGAGCAGTACTTC | CAIRPTTDRVTYEQYF
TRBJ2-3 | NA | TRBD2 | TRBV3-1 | TGTGCCAGCAGCCAAGAGAGTAGCGGGAGGAGCACAGATACGCAGTATTTT | CASSQESSGRSTDTQYF
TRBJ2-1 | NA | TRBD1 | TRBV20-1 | TGCAGTGCTAGAAACTCGGACAGGGGAAATGAGCAGTTCTTC | CSARNSDRGNEQFF
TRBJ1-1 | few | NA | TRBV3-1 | TGTGCCAGCAGCCAGGACAGTTTCATGAACACTGAAGCTTTCTTT | CASSQDSFMNTEAFF
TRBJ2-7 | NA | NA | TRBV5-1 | TGCGCCAGCACCTACGGGGTTCCAGGCTACGAGCAGTACTTC | CASTYGVPGYEQYF
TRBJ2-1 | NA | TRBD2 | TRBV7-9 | TGTGACAGCAGCTCTAGCGGGGGCGGGAACAATGAGCAGTTCTTC | CDSSSSGGGNNEQFF
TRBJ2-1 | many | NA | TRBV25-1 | TGTGCCAGCAGTACTGAGATCTACAATGAGCAGTTCTTC | CASSTEIYNEQFF
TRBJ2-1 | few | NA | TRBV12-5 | TGTGCTAGTGCCCCCGACGGAAATGAGCAGTTCTTC | CASAPDGNEQFF
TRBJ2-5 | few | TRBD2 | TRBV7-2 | TGTGCCAGCAGCCCCCGAGTAGCGGGAGACGGAGAGACCCAGTACTTC | CASSPRVAGDGETQYF
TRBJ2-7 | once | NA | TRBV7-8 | TGTGCCAGCAGCTTCAGTTACTCCTACGAGCAGTACTTC | CASSFSYSYEQYF
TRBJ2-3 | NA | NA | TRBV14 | TGTGCCAGCAGCCAAGGGTCCAGCGTGTTTAGCACAGATACGCAGTATTTT | CASSQGSSVFSTDTQYF
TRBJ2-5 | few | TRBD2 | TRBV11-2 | TGTGCCAGCAGCCTAAGAGGTCTAGCGGGAGGAGAGACCCAGTACTTC | CASSLRGLAGGETQYF
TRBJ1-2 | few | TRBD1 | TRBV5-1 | TGCGCCAGCAGCTTCGGGACAGGGGCCGAAAGCTACACCTTC | CASSFGTGAESYTF
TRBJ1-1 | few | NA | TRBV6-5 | TGTGCCAGCAGTACCCCGACGGAAGCTTTCTTT | CASSTPTEAFF
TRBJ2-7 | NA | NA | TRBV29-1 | TGTCTCGGAGGGAGGGGGTGGGATGAGCAGTACTTC | CLGGRGWDEQYF
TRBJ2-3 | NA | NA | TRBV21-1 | TGTGCCGATATATTACTAGCGGACGCTAGCACAGATACGCAGTATTTT | CADILLADASTDTQYF
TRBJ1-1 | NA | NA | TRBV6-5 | TGTGCCTGCCAGAGGAGAGGGTTGTCCGGAGGCACTGAAGCTTTCTTT | CACQRRGLSGGTEAFF
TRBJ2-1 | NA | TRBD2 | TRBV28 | TGTGCCAGCAGTAAACTAGCGGGGGGGGGGCAGTTCTTC | CASSKLAGGGQFF
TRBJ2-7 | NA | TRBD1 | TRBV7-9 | TGTGCCAGCAGCTTCGGGCAGGGGGTGGACGAGCAGTACTTC | CASSFGQGVDEQYF
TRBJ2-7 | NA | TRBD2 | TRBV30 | TGTGCCTCCACGGAGGGGACTAACTACGAGCAGTACTTC | CASTEGTNYEQYF
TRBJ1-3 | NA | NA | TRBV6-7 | TGTGCCAGCAGTTCTCGGGATCCAGCCTGCTCTGGAAACACCATATATTTT | CASSSRDPACSGNTIYF
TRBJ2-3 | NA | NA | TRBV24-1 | TGTGCCACCAGTGTAGCAGATACGCAGTATTTT | CATSVADTQYF
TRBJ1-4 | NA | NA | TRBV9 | TGTGCCAGCAGCGTAGGTGGGGGGACTAATGAAAAACTGTTTTTT | CASSVGGGTNEKLFF
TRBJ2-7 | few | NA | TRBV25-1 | TGTGCCAGCAGTGAATATAAATCGGGGGACAGCTCCTCCGAGCAGTACTTC | CASSEYKSGDSSSEQYF
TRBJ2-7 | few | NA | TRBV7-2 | TGTGCCAGCAGCTTAGTCAGGGGGGGCGTTCAGTACTTC | CASSLVRGGVQYF
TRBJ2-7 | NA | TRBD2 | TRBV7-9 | TGTGCCAGCAGCTCACCACGGGGGGACTTGCAGTACTTC | CASSSPRGDLQYF
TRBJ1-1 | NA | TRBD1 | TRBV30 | TGTGCCTGGAGACAGGGGACGAACACTGAAGCTTTCTTT | CAWRQGTNTEAFF
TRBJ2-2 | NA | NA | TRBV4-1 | TGCGCCAGCAGCCAAGGGACGGGGGACCTAAACACCGGGGAGCTGTTTTTT | CASSQGTGDLNTGELFF
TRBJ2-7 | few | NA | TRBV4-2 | TGTGCCAGCAGCCAAGCAGGACTCCCCGGTAACGAGCAGTACTTC | CASSQAGLPGNEQYF
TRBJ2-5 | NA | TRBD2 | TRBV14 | TGTGCCAGCAGCCCACAGCGGGGACTAGAGGGACCGGAGACCCAGTACTTC | CASSPQRGLEGPETQYF
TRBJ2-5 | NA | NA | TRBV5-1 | TGCGCCAGCAGCTTCGGGGCTAGCGAACAAGAGACCCAGTACTTC | CASSFGASEQETQYF
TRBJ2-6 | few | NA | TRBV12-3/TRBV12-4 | TGTGCCAGCAGTCCGCAGTGGGGATCTGGGGCCAACGTCCTGACTTTC | CASSPQWGSGANVLTF
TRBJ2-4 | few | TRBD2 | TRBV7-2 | TGTGCCAGCAGCTTTACGACTAGCGGGAGTCGGAACATTCAGTACTTC | CASSFTTSGSRNIQYF
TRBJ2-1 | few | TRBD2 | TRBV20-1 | TGCAGTGCTGCCAGCGGGAGCAATGAGCAGTTCTTC | CSAASGSNEQFF
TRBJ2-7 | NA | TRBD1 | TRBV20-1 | TGCAGTGCTAGGGGCCGCGGGTCGGACAGGGGCCTTTTCTACGAGCAGTACTTC | CSARGRGSDRGLFYEQYF
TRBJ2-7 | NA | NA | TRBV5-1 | TGCGCCAGCAGAAATCACCAGGTTTATCTGAATGAGCAGTACTTC | CASRNHQVYLNEQYF
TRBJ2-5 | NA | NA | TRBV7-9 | TGTTCCAGCAGCTTACTTCCAGAGACCCAGTACTTC | CSSSLLPETQYF
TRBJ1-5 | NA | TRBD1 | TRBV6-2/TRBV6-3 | TGTGCCAGCAGTTACCCCCCGGGACTCAGCCTCACAGGGGACAATCAGCCCCAGCATTTT | CASSYPPGLSLTGDNQPQHF
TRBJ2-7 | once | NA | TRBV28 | TGTGCCAGCAGCCTCCGGGCTTTCCAAGCCTACGAGCAGTACTTC | CASSLRAFQAYEQYF
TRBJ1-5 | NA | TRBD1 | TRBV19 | TGTGCCAGTACCGGCGGGACAGGGATCACCAATCAGCCCCAGCATTTT | CASTGGTGITNQPQHF
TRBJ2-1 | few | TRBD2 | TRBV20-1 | TGCAGTGCCCACGTCCCAGCGGGAGGCCCCGGTGAGCAGTTCTTC | CSAHVPAGGPGEQFF
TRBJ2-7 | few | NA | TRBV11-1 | TGTGCCAGCAGCTTACGTGCGACAGGCCACTACGAGCAGTACTTC | CASSLRATGHYEQYF
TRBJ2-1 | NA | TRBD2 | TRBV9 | TGTGCCAGCAGCGGACTAGCGGGGGCGACAAGCTCCTACAATGAGCAGTTCTTC | CASSGLAGATSSYNEQFF